What follows are 3 T cell receptor beta chains derived from one specimen sequenced in a study of long-term antiretroviral therapy in people with HIV. Survey-level immunoSEQ v3.0 assays were run. Repertoires were generated with immunoSEQ multiplex PCR, while TCRdb's copy carries only in-frame clones and drops some. The sample carries about 19,000 clones, over 65% recorded once. The specimen was unsorted PBMCs, collected 0.5 years before starting antiretroviral therapy. These TCRs come from a woman between 50 and 59 years old with HIV.

The gene calls are TRBV10-3 and TRBJ1-1; D not resolved. Looked up from germline, CDR1 is ENHRY and CDR2 is SYGVKD. The CDR3 length is 13 residues. Deletions cut 5 bases from V and 1 base from J, with 8 bases between. CDR3 residues: CAISRTANTEAFF. Here the CDR3 DNA reads TGTGCCATCAGTCGGACGGCGAACACTGAAGCTTTCTTT.

The chain links TRBV4-1 to TRBJ1-5, with D perhaps TRBD1 (6 bases). V dropped 4 bases and J dropped 6 bases, with 10 bases sitting between them. This CDR3 is built from 13 residues. The germline CDR1 and CDR2 sequences are MGHRA and YSYEKL. CDR3 nucleotides: TGCGCCAGCAGCCTTACAGGGAGTCAGCCCCAGCATTTT. It codes for CASSLTGSQPQHF.

The rearrangement links TRBV7-9 to TRBJ1-2, with 9 positions matching TRBD1. The CDR3 extends over 11 amino acids. After removal of 7 bases from V and 8 bases from J, the junction contained 2 bases not matched to a gene. Germline CDR1 SEHNR, CDR2 FQNEAQ (reference sequence). The CDR3, as DNA: TGTGCCAGCAAGACAGGGGGGGGCTACACCTTC. Protein sequence: CASKTGGGYTF.